A single sample is the source of the 3 T cell receptor beta chains below, sequenced in a study of early T cells in non-severe SARS-CoV-2 infection. Via MiXCR, TCRdb re-called the 5' RACE reads, giving one row per CDR3 protein. The sample consists of around 60,000 distinct CDR3 sequences, around 13% of them appearing once. The sequenced sample consisted of whole blood. These receptors all come from an adult who was a healthcare worker with PCR-confirmed SARS-CoV-2 infection or an uninfected control (not recorded which).

The chain recombines TRBV20-1 with TRBJ2-1, with 8 bases lining up with TRBD1. Germline V gene data show CDR1 as DFQATT and CDR2 as SNEGSKA (reference sequence). This CDR3 is 14 amino acids long. The V gene end was trimmed by 6 bases and the J gene end by 2 bases; junction bases not matched to a gene: 6. CDR3 protein: CSAKRTGTYNEQFF. CDR3 in DNA: TGCAGTGCAAAAAGGACAGGGACCTACAATGAGCAGTTCTTC.

The chain is built from TRBV24-1 and TRBJ2-1; 9 nucleotides match TRBD2. The CDR3 is 16 amino acids. V dropped 5 bases and J dropped 8; count of bases not matched to a gene: 12. The germline V gene has CDR1 KGHDR and CDR2 SFDVKD. The CDR3 protein is CATSGTKGTSFYEQFF. For the CDR3, the DNA is TGTGCCACCAGTGGCACAAAGGGGACTAGCTTCTATGAGCAGTTCTTC.

This clonotype was observed a few times. The chain has TRBV29-1 and TRBJ2-1; TRBD2 is a possible D gene (5 bases). This CDR3 contains 19 residues. V was shortened by 7 bases and J by 2 bases, with 30 bases between the two germline ends. Germline CDR1 is SQVTM and CDR2 is ANQGSEA. The CDR3, as DNA: TGCAGCGCCGAGGGATCTGAGGTGGCTCTGGTTCGGGCCTACAATGAGCAGTTCTTC. This gives the protein CSAEGSEVALVRAYNEQFF.